A selection of T cell receptor beta chains follows, all from one sample in a study of neurological immune-mediated disorders. TCRdb re-called the 5' RACE reads through MiXCR, storing one row per CDR3 protein. Of 75,000 to 90,000 distinct CDR3 sequences in the sample, 10% were seen once. Material for sequencing was PBMCs. Every receptor here comes from a man between 40 and 49 years old in good health. Each CDR3 is given with its conserved first and last residue. The D gene is left open where the match is weak. Clone size is not always given. Where it is, it says once, few, many or a class for expanded clones.

.,TRBV20-1,TRBJ2-7,TRBD2,TGCAGTGCTAGAGATAGCGGGAGGGCCTACGAGCAGTACTTC,CSARDSGRAYEQYF
many,TRBV14,TRBJ2-7,TRBD2,TGTGCCAGCAGCGACCTAGCGGGAGGGCCTGAGGAGCAGTACTTC,CASSDLAGGPEEQYF
many,TRBV5-1,TRBJ2-1,TRBD1,TGCGCCAGCAGCATACTAGGACAGGGAGCCTACAATGAGCAGTTCTTC,CASSILGQGAYNEQFF
.,TRBV3-1,TRBJ2-1,.,TGTGCCAGCAGCCAAGATCTACAGAACAATGAGCAGTTCTTC,CASSQDLQNNEQFF
many,TRBV29-1,TRBJ1-2,.,TGCAGCGTTGCCGACAGTCCTAACTATGGCTACACCTTC,CSVADSPNYGYTF
many,TRBV12-3/TRBV12-4,TRBJ2-2,TRBD1,TGTGCCAGCGTGACAGGGGGGAACACCGGGGAGCTGTTTTTT,CASVTGGNTGELFF
many,TRBV12-3/TRBV12-4,TRBJ2-3,TRBD2,TGTGCCGCGGGTACGGGACTAGTTGGATGGCCTCCCACAGATACGCAGTATTTT,CAAGTGLVGWPPTDTQYF
many,TRBV2,TRBJ2-7,.,TGTGCCAGCAGTGATCGGTCATACGAGCAGTACTTC,CASSDRSYEQYF
many,TRBV3-1,TRBJ2-5,TRBD2,TGTGCCAGCAGCTTAACCGGGACTAGACCTACCCAAGAGACCCAGTACTTC,CASSLTGTRPTQETQYF
.,TRBV7-8,TRBJ2-7,TRBD2,TGTGCCAGCAGCTTCCACGCGGGGGGGCAGGTCAACATCTACGAGCAGTACTTC,CASSFHAGGQVNIYEQYF
many,TRBV5-1,TRBJ2-1,TRBD2,TGCGCCAGCAGCTTGGATAGGGGAGGGTCCTACAATGAGCAGTTCTTC,CASSLDRGGSYNEQFF
few,TRBV20-1,TRBJ1-1,.,TGCAGTGCTAGAAGGGTAGCGGGAACGGAAGCTTTCTTT,CSARRVAGTEAFF
many,TRBV10-1,TRBJ2-1,.,TGCGCCAGCAGTGAGTCGCCCACCTTCACCTACAATGAGCAGTTCTTC,CASSESPTFTYNEQFF
many,TRBV5-1,TRBJ2-1,.,TGCGCCAGCAGCTTGGCCGAGAACATTGAGCAGTTCTTC,CASSLAENIEQFF
many,TRBV7-9,TRBJ1-3,.,TGTGCCAGCAGCTCCTCCGGGTTCTCTGGAAACACCATATATTTT,CASSSSGFSGNTIYF
many,TRBV2,TRBJ1-6,.,TGTGCCAGCAGTCCCTACACCGGCAACGGTTCACCCCTCCACTTT,CASSPYTGNGSPLHF
many,TRBV7-9,TRBJ2-2,.,TGTGCCAGCAGGCCAGGGTCCTCGGGCACCGGGGAGCTGTTTTTT,CASRPGSSGTGELFF
many,TRBV5-1,TRBJ2-1,TRBD2,TGCGCCAGCAGCTTGGGACTAGCGGGGCGTAGCTCCTACAATGAGCAGTTCTTC,CASSLGLAGRSSYNEQFF
many,TRBV5-1,TRBJ1-1,.,TGCGCCAGCAGCTTGACAGGGCGGGGGAACACTGAAGCTTTCTTT,CASSLTGRGNTEAFF
many,TRBV12-3/TRBV12-4,TRBJ2-3,TRBD2,TGTGCCAGCAGTTCCACGCTAGCGGGGATCACAGATACGCAGTATTTT,CASSSTLAGITDTQYF
many,TRBV5-1,TRBJ2-5,.,TGCGCCAGCAGCTGGAACCAAGAGACCCAGTACTTC,CASSWNQETQYF
many,TRBV7-3,TRBJ2-7,TRBD1,TGTGCCAGCAGCCCAGACAGGGTCGAGCAGTACTTC,CASSPDRVEQYF
.,TRBV3-1,TRBJ2-1,.,TGTGCCAGCAGCCATACGACCTACAATGAGCAGTTCTTC,CASSHTTYNEQFF
many,TRBV5-1,TRBJ1-2,.,TGCGCCAGCAGCCCCCGGGGGGGGCAGGAGGCTTATGATGGCTACACCTTC,CASSPRGGQEAYDGYTF
.,TRBV19,TRBJ1-2,TRBD1,TGTGCCAGTAGTTCTTGGGACAGACCATTCGGGGGCTACACCTTC,CASSSWDRPFGGYTF
few,TRBV7-9,TRBJ2-1,.,TGTGCCAGCAGCTATCAGGGGCTGGCTAATGAGCAGTTCTTC,CASSYQGLANEQFF
many,TRBV6-6,TRBJ2-1,.,TGTGCCAGCAGTTACGAGAGTGGATGGGATGAGCAGTTCTTC,CASSYESGWDEQFF
many,TRBV18,TRBJ2-5,.,TGTTCCTCCCCGGTAGCCTTTGAAGAGACCCAGTACTTC,CSSPVAFEETQYF
.,TRBV4-2,TRBJ2-3,.,TGTGCCAGCAGGCGGAGAGAACGCACAGATACGCAGTATTTT,CASRRRERTDTQYF
.,TRBV12-3/TRBV12-4,TRBJ1-2,.,TGTGCCAACAGCCGACAGACCTCTAACTATGTCTACACCTTC,CANSRQTSNYVYTF
many,TRBV9,TRBJ2-5,TRBD1,TGTGCCAGCAGTACCTCCGGGACAGGGGGGCCCCAGTACTTC,CASSTSGTGGPQYF
many,TRBV12-3/TRBV12-4,TRBJ2-7,.,TGTGCCAGCAGTTTGGGGGATTTCCCTTACGAGCAGTACTTC,CASSLGDFPYEQYF
many,TRBV5-6,TRBJ2-1,.,TGTGCCAGCAGCTTGCAAACAGAGCAGTTCTTC,CASSLQTEQFF